This T cell receptor beta chain came from a study of T cell responses to AZD1222 COVID-19 vaccine (dated by TCRdb to about 2021). The study in broad terms: AZD1222 recipients with second doses at about 4 weeks or about 12 weeks were pooled, because spike-specific TCR depth and breadth did not differ between schedules. Trial participants were enrolled into age subgroups of 18-55, 56-69 and 70-plus years, which contained roughly 150, 30 and 60 TCR-sequenced participants, respectively. A total of 230 to 250 trial participants underwent TCR sequencing, of whom 200 to 220 received two doses of AZD1222 and 26 received two doses of the MenACWY control vaccine.

The label giving this sample's time point can be read as: baseline before first vaccination. Samples from vaccinated people were obtained from the UK trials COV001 and COV002, which included a single-blind randomized controlled phase 2/3 trial of AZD1222 (ChAdOx1 nCoV-19) in healthy adults. For TCRbeta chain sequencing, PBMC samples were collected from trial participants at day 0 and at day 28 after the second dose. Summary of the overall study and its limitations: The whole spike protein was spanned by vaccine-associated CD4 TCRs, and dominant responses were seen in regions 160-218 and 743-854. Reportedly, almost half of the unique spike-specific TCRs recognized epitopes lying outside the regions that are mutated in the B.1.351 and B.1.1.7 variants. After two AZD1222 doses, both the breadth and the depth of spike-specific TCRs were significantly higher than at day 0 and than in MenACWY recipients. Conclusions about previously exposed vaccinees are limited because only six or seven AZD1222 recipients were SARS-CoV-2 seropositive at baseline. Participants were mostly white British and included more females than males, and it was suggested by the authors that clonal diversity may have been underestimated. The 56-69-year group was small, and its depth increase did not reach significance, likely because of low power. No day 14 peak-response samples were available, so repertoires were characterized only after the peak T cell response.

The CDR3 sequence holds 12 residues, the cysteine and phenylalanine included. Here the CDR3 DNA is all that survives: 36 bases in frame from base 1. Taken from the germline V gene, the CDR1 and CDR2 loops are SGHDT and YYEEEE. V is clipped by 6 bases and J by 6 bases, and the sequence between their germline boundaries is 9 bases long. With respect to this clone: Which antigen it targets is not known. One base away there is no much larger clone; base qualities are not given.

The CDR3 regions of human TCRbeta chains were analyzed by immunosequencing. The paper's processing steps were these. TCRs in the repertoires were matched against a reference library of SARS-CoV-2-specific TCRs that had been generated with the MIRA antigen-specificity platform. Breadth was defined as the fraction of unique TCRs that were SARS-CoV-2-associated. Depth was defined as the fraction of total T cells that were SARS-CoV-2-associated. Using the MIRA data, each spike-specific TCR was assigned both to the spike region to which the TCR was reactive and to a CD4 or CD8 class. Log10-transformed breadth and depth values were compared by one-way ANOVA with Sidak's multiple comparisons tests. This immuneACCESS table, as held by TCRdb, lists in-frame sequences with V and J called but not all clones. Of the missing ones, under half trace to an unresolved V gene in checked studies; the others have no known cause. That table supplies the V and J calls and clone size; D and trimming were determined from the DNA. In this sample the table shows fewer than 140,000 clones, roughly 88% of which occur a single time. Approximately 5.4% of the sample goes to the ten largest clones.

The TCR sequence derives from an adult in good health. The receptor chain draws on TRBV5-6 and TRBJ2-2; the D gene cannot be named for sure. The sequences come from peripheral blood, collected on day 0 of AZD1222 vaccination. The CDR3: CASNSLPGELFF. Here is the DNA: TGTGCCAGCAACTCTCTTCCCGGGGAGCTGTTTTTT.